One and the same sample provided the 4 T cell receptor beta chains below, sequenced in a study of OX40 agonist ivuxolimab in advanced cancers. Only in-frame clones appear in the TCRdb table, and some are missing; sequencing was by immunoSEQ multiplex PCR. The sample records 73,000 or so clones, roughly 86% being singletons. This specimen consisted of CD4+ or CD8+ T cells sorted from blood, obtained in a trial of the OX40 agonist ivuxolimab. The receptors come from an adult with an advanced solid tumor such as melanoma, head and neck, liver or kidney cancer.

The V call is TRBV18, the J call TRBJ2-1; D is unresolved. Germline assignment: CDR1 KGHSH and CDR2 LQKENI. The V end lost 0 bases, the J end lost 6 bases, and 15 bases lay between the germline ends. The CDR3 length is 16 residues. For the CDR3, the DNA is TGTGCCAGCTCACCACCGAACTCCAAGACGGGCAATGAGCAGTTCTTC. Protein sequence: CASSPPNSKTGNEQFF.

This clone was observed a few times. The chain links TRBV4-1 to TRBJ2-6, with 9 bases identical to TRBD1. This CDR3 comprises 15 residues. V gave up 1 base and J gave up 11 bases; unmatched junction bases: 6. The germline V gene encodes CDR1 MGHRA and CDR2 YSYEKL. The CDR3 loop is CASSQARDRVHVLTF. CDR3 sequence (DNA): TGCGCCAGCAGCCAAGCCCGGGACAGGGTGCACGTCCTGACTTTC.

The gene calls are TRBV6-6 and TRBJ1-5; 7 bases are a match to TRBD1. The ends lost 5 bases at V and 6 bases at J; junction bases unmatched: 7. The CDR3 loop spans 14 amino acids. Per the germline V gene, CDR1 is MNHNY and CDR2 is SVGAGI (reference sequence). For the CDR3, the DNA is TGTGCCAGCAGTCCCGACAGGGTGAGTCAGCCCCAGCATTTT. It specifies CASSPDRVSQPQHF.

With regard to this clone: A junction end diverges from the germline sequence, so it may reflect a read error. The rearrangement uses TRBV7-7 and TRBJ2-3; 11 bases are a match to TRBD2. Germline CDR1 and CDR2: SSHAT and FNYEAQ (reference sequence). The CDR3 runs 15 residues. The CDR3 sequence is CASSSGLAVTDTQYF. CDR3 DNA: TGTGCTAGCAGCTCGGGACTAGCGGTCACAGATACGCAGTATTTT. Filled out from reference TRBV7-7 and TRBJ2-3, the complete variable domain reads GAGVSQSPRYKVTKRGQDVTLRCDPISSHATLYWYQQALGQGPEFLTYFNYEAQPDKSGLPSDRFSAERPEGSISTLTIQRTEQRDSAMYRCASSSGLAVTDTQYFGPGTRLTVL.